This T cell receptor (beta chain) stems from a study of human T cells and chemical hapten exposure. On the study more broadly: Upper-back patches of 0.01% DPC were read at 6 days.

Time point noted: pre-sensitization, week 0. Treatment in this sample: therapeutic diphenylcyclopropenone sensitization with weekly scalp DPC. TCRdb itself ran the RACE reads through MiXCR, one entry per CDR3 protein. The repertoire has under 65,000 distinct CDR3 sequences, 9.4% of them found once; the top ten carry 11% to 15%. This clonotype was recorded a few times. From germline, CDR1 is SNHLY and CDR2 FYNNEI. This CDR3 region has 12 residues. Sequenced here: whole blood, sampled in connection with sensitization to the hapten diphenylcyclopropenone (DPC). This chain joins TRBV2 and TRBJ2-1; D is perhaps TRBD1 or TRBD2 (5 bases each). This sequence originates from a woman aged 40 to 50 with alopecia areata. Some clones in this sample may be carry-over from other donors' samples. In nucleotides, the CDR3 is TGTGTGAGGGCAGGGTTGTCCAATGAGCAGTTCTTC. Protein sequence: CVRAGLSNEQFF.